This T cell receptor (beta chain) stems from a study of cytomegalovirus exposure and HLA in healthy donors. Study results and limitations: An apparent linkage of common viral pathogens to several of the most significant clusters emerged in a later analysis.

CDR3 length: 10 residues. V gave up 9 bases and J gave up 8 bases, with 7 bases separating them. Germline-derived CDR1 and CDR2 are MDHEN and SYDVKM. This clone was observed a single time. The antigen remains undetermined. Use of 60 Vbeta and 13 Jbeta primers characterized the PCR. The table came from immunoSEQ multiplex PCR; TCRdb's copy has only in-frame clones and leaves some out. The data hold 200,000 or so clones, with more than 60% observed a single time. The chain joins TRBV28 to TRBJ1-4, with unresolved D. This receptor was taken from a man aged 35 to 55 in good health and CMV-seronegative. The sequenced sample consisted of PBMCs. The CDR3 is CASSREKLFF. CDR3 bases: TGTGCCAGTTCGAGAGAAAAACTGTTTTTT.